Each of the 18 T cell receptor beta chains below was sequenced from the same sample in a study of T cell responses to AZD1222 COVID-19 vaccine. The protocol was immunoSEQ multiplex PCR, while the TCRdb copy is restricted to in-frame clones and leaves out a portion. The sample carries 150,000 or so clones, over 85% recorded once. The sample here was peripheral blood, taken on day 0 of MenACWY control vaccination. The receptors derive from an adult in good health.

This clone came up once. This sequence joins TRBV12-5 and TRBJ1-5, with unresolved D. The V and J ends lost 4 bases and 0 bases respectively, with 7 bases between them. The CDR3 totals 14 residues. Germline V CDR1 and CDR2: LGHNT, FRNRAP. The DNA of the CDR3 is TGTGCTAGTGGTTCCCTGTATAGCAATCAGCCCCAGCATTTT. This codes for CASGSLYSNQPQHF.

The CDR3 coding sequence is TGTGCCAGAATCCCGCCCGGAGGGAGGACCGGGGAGCTGTTTTTT. Protein sequence: CARIPPGGRTGELFF. This chain connects TRBV5-3 to TRBJ2-2, with D possibly matching TRBD2 (6 bases). TRBV5-3 is filed as an ORF, its function uncertain. The CDR3 is made up of 15 amino acids. Trimming removed 6 bases at V and 5 bases at J, with 17 bases between.

V is TRBV10-3 and J is TRBJ1-2; the match to TRBD1 covers 7 bases. Germline V gene lookup returns CDR1 ENHRY and CDR2 SYGVKD. Losses at the gene ends were 3 bases for V and 8 bases for J; bases not matched to a gene: 9. This CDR3 comprises 14 residues. The CDR3 region is CAISELLDRAGYTF. The CDR3 region has the DNA TGTGCCATCAGTGAACTACTCGACAGGGCAGGCTACACCTTC.

The chain combines TRBV19 with TRBJ1-1; 7 positions match TRBD1. Unmatched junction bases numbered 4, after V lost 5 bases and J lost 1 base. Per germline, CDR1 LNHDA and CDR2 SQIVND (reference sequence). The CDR3 has 14 residues. CDR3 loop: CASSPGDRNTEAFF. Written as DNA, the CDR3 is TGTGCCAGTAGTCCCGGGGACAGGAACACTGAAGCTTTCTTT.

The chain has TRBV5-1 and TRBJ1-4; possibly TRBD1 for D (5 bases). Trimming shortened V by 0 bases and J by 4 bases, and 10 bases separated the two germline ends. Germline-derived CDR1 and CDR2 are SGHRS and YFSETQ. This CDR3 is 15 amino acids long. The CDR3 loop reads CASSLAGGDNEKLFF. The CDR3 nucleotides read TGCGCCAGCAGCTTGGCGGGGGGAGATAATGAAAAACTGTTTTTT.

The V gene is TRBV5-1, the J gene TRBJ1-1; D remains unclear. This CDR3 region has 14 residues. Germline CDR1 is SGHRS and CDR2 is YFSETQ. The V and J ends lost 0 bases and 1 base respectively, with 7 bases between them. This chain's CDR3 is CASSLDGKNTEAFF. CDR3 bases: TGCGCCAGCAGCTTGGACGGCAAGAACACTGAAGCTTTCTTT.

The V gene is TRBV7-9, the J gene TRBJ1-5; 8 bases match TRBD1. J gave up 2 bases and V 4 bases, and 4 bases lay outside the gene matches. This CDR3 region has 15 residues. CDR1 SEHNR and CDR2 FQNEAQ come from the germline V gene (reference sequence). The CDR3 region has the DNA TGTGCCAGCAGCTCGACAGGGGAGGGCAATCAGCCCCAGCATTTT. This gives the protein CASSSTGEGNQPQHF.

The chain employs TRBV19 and TRBJ1-6, with a tentative D call TRBD1 (5 bases). Trimming cost V 7 bases and J 8 bases, with 15 bases left between them. This CDR3 has 14 amino acids. CDR1 is LNHDA, CDR2 SQIVND, per germline (reference sequence). The CDR3 sequence is CASTLTVPDSPLHF. The CDR3 nucleotides are TGTGCCAGTACCCTGACAGTTCCTGATTCACCCCTCCACTTT.

This chain joins TRBV9 and TRBJ2-7; D unclear. Germline V gives CDR1 SGDLS, CDR2 YYNGEE. V was pared by 1 base and J by 11 bases, with 19 bases between. The CDR3 extends over 14 amino acids. Here the CDR3 reads CASSVKRRLRGEYF. Written as DNA, the CDR3 is TGTGCCAGCAGCGTAAAACGACGGCTACGTGGAGAGTACTTC.

V is TRBV9 and J is TRBJ1-1; perhaps TRBD1 as D (6 bases). Germline V gives CDR1 SGDLS, CDR2 YYNGEE. V lost 0 bases and J 6 bases, leaving 15 bases between the germline ends. This CDR3 is 15 amino acids long. CDR3 nucleotide sequence: TGTGCCAGCAGCGTAGATTGGGGGGCGGAGGCTGAAGCTTTCTTT. Protein product: CASSVDWGAEAEAFF.

The chain has TRBV5-1 and TRBJ1-1, with TRBD1 matching 7 bases. Trimming cost V 0 bases and J 5 bases; bases outside gene matches: 4. Germline assignment: CDR1 SGHRS and CDR2 YFSETQ. CDR3 size: 14 residues. The CDR3 protein is CASSLDRGQTEAFF. The CDR3 DNA is TGCGCCAGCAGCTTGGACAGGGGTCAAACTGAAGCTTTCTTT.

The V call is TRBV27, the J call TRBJ1-1, with 9 bases fitting TRBD1. The CDR3 is 15 residues long. CDR1 and CDR2 (germline): MNHEY, SMNVEV (reference sequence). With V trimmed by 5 bases and J by 1 base, 5 bases remained unmatched. DNA for the CDR3: TGTGCCAGCAGTAATTACAGGGGGCGGAACACTGAAGCTTTCTTT. Translating gives CASSNYRGRNTEAFF.

This chain links TRBV5-6 with TRBJ2-5; D may correspond to TRBD1 or TRBD2 (5 bases each). The CDR3 contains 13 residues. V was shortened by 7 bases and J by 5 bases, with 15 bases between the two germline ends. CDR1 and CDR2 (germline): SGHDT, YYEEEE. CDR3 nucleotide sequence: TGTGCCAGCCGCGACAGTCCGGGGGAGACCCAGTACTTC. As protein: CASRDSPGETQYF.

The rearrangement links TRBV7-2 to TRBJ2-2; D gene ambiguous. Trimming stripped 3 bases from V and 8 bases from J, with 7 bases between. The CDR3 contains 12 residues. Germline V gene data show CDR1 as SGHTA and CDR2 as FQGNSA. CDR3 in DNA: TGTGCCAGCAGCTTCTCTGGGGGGGAGCTGTTTTTT. Translated: CASSFSGGELFF.

The V and J genes are TRBV6-5 and TRBJ1-1; the D is unclear. The V end lost 2 bases, the J end lost 3 bases, and 7 bases lay between the germline ends. CDR3 length: 13 residues. Germline V gives CDR1 MNHEY, CDR2 SVGAGI. CDR3 region: CASSYTRDTEAFF. In DNA form, the CDR3 reads TGTGCCAGCAGTTACACCCGGGACACTGAAGCTTTCTTT.

The J gene is TRBJ1-2, the V gene TRBV5-1; D is perhaps TRBD1 (5 bases). Germline-derived CDR1 and CDR2 are SGHRS and YFSETQ. V dropped 0 bases and J dropped 7 bases, with 10 bases sitting between them. The CDR3 is made up of 13 amino acids. The CDR3 DNA sequence: TGCGCCAGCAGCTTGGGGCAGGGCGGTGGCTACACCTTC. Translation gives CASSLGQGGGYTF.

V gene TRBV4-3 combines with J gene TRBJ1-2; D not certain. In germline, CDR1 is LGHNA, CDR2 YSLEER. V was clipped by 4 bases and J by 4 bases, with 10 bases between them. The CDR3 has 13 amino acids. The CDR3 protein is CASSPRPLYGYTF. In DNA, the CDR3 is TGCGCCAGCAGCCCCCGGCCCCTCTATGGCTACACCTTC.

The chain links TRBV7-2 to TRBJ2-7, with D unresolved. CDR1 and CDR2 (germline): SGHTA, FQGNSA. V was shortened by 2 bases and J by 4 bases, with 15 bases between the two germline ends. CDR3 length: 15 amino acids. The CDR3 coding sequence is TGTGCCAGCAGCTTACAAGTCGGTTTGGGGTACGAGCAGTACTTC. Residues: CASSLQVGLGYEQYF. Using reference TRBV7-2 and TRBJ2-7 for the parts outside the CDR3, the full variable domain is GAGVSQSPSNKVTEKGKDVELRCDPISGHTALYWYRQSLGQGLEFLIYFQGNSAPDKSGLPSDRFSAERTGGSVSTLTIQRTQQEDSAVYLCASSLQVGLGYEQYFGPGTRLTVT.